The 8 T cell receptor beta chains below come from one sample, sequenced in a study of blood T cells in healthy people across ages. It was with a sample-barcoded 5' primer and a J-beta primer mix that a second PCR of roughly 7 to 12 cycles was run. TCRdb re-called the 5' RACE reads with MiXCR, one entry per CDR3 protein. The sample includes about 680,000 distinct CDR3 sequences, roughly 49% seen only once; the top ten take around a third. Sequenced: blood. Every receptor here comes from a woman aged 55-69 years in good health.

Regarding this clonotype: This may be a read error, as it is one base from a much larger clone. The J gene is TRBJ2-4, the V gene TRBV28; tentative D call: TRBD2 (6 bases). The J call is doubtful: the DNA matches TRBJ2-7 better. The CDR3 has 13 amino acids. Germline loops: CDR1 MDHEN, CDR2 SYDVKM. CDR3 DNA: TGTGCCAGCAGTCCGGGAGACGCGCACGAGCAGTACTTC. Amino acid sequence: CASSPGDAHEQYF.

This chain connects TRBV15 to TRBJ2-1; 7 bases are shared with TRBD1. This CDR3 spans 13 amino acids. V gave up 4 bases and J gave up 9 bases; unmatched junction bases: 6. From germline, CDR1 is LNHNV and CDR2 YYDKDF (reference sequence). The CDR3 bases are TGTGCCACCAGCACCCAACAGGGGAGTGAGCAGTTCTTC. Amino acid sequence: CATSTQQGSEQFF.

The V call is TRBV10-3, the J call TRBJ2-2; D not certain. V was clipped by 1 base and J by 4 bases, with 13 bases between them. CDR3 length: 16 residues. Germline V lookup: CDR1 ENHRY, CDR2 SYGVKD. The DNA for the CDR3 is TGTGCCATCAGTGAGTTGCCAGGTCCATCCACCGGGGAGCTGTTTTTT. Protein sequence: CAISELPGPSTGELFF.

In its sample, this clonotype was seen a few times. J is TRBJ2-1 and V is TRBV10-3, with TRBD2 matching over 12 bases. Germline V gene data show CDR1 as ENHRY and CDR2 as SYGVKD. The CDR3 has 15 amino acids. The trim removed 6 bases at V and 10 bases at J, leaving 10 bases unmatched. Here the CDR3 reads CAIRATSGRSEEQFF. In DNA, the CDR3 is TGTGCCATCAGGGCGACTAGCGGGAGATCGGAGGAGCAGTTCTTC.

This clonotype turned up a few times. This chain uses TRBV27 with TRBJ2-6, with D perhaps TRBD2 (6 bases). The CDR3 spans 18 residues. Germline V gene data show CDR1 as MNHEY and CDR2 as SMNVEV (reference sequence). Trimming removed 2 bases from V and 0 bases from J, with 14 bases in between. The CDR3 protein is CASSLTGRENSGANVLTF. The CDR3 bases are TGTGCCAGCAGTTTAACAGGACGGGAGAACTCTGGGGCCAACGTCCTGACTTTC.

The V call is TRBV4-1, the J call TRBJ1-1; D call uncertain. This CDR3 comprises 13 residues. The germline V and J ends were trimmed by 8 bases and 0 bases, with 10 bases remaining between them. Germline loops: CDR1 MGHRA, CDR2 YSYEKL. DNA for the CDR3: TGCGCCAGCCTGTTTCTCTTGAACACTGAAGCTTTCTTT. It is translated as CASLFLLNTEAFF.

The chain has TRBV20-1 and TRBJ2-7, with D maybe TRBD2 (6 bases). Trimming removed 6 bases from V and 2 bases from J, with 14 bases in between. Looked up from germline, CDR1 is DFQATT and CDR2 is SNEGSKA (reference sequence). CDR3 length: 13 amino acids. The CDR3 nucleotides read TGCAGTGCCTTAAGTCCGGGGGCCTACGAGCAGTACTTC. Translation gives CSALSPGAYEQYF.

The rearrangement uses TRBV19 and TRBJ1-4, with D maybe TRBD1 (5 bases). The CDR3 covers 14 residues. Per germline, CDR1 LNHDA and CDR2 SQIVND (reference sequence). With 5 bases removed from V and 8 bases from J, the gap between germline ends came to 15 bases. CDR3 region: CASSLRGTEEKLFF. The DNA of the CDR3 is TGTGCCAGTAGTTTGAGGGGCACCGAGGAAAAACTGTTTTTT. Based on the CDR3 plus reference TRBV19 and TRBJ1-4, the full variable domain is DGGITQSPKYLFRKEGQNVTLSCEQNLNHDAMYWYRQDPGQGLRLIYYSQIVNDFQKGDIAEGYSVSREKKESFPLTVTSAQKNPTAFYLCASSLRGTEEKLFFGSGTQLSVL.